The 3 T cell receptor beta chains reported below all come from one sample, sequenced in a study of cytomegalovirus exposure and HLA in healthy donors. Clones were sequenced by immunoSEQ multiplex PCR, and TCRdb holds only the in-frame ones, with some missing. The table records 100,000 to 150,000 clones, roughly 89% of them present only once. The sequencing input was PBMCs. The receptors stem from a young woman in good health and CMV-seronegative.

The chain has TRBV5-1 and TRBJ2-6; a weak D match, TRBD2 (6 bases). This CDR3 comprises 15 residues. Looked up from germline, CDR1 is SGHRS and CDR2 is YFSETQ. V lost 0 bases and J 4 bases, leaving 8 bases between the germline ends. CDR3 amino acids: CASSLVGRGANVLTF. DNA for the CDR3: TGCGCCAGCAGCTTGGTCGGGAGAGGGGCCAACGTCCTGACTTTC.

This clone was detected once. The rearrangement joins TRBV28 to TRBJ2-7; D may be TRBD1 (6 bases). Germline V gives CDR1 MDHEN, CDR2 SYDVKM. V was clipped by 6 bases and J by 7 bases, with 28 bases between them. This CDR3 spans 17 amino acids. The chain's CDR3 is CASRGLRGSTAEYEQYF. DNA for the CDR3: TGTGCCAGCAGGGGGTTGAGGGGGTCGACGGCAGAATATGAGCAGTACTTC.

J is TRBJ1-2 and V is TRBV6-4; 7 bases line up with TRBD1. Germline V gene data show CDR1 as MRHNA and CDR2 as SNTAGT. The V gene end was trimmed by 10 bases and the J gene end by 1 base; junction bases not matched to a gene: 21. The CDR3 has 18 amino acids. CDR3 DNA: TGTGCCACCGAACCAAGAGGGACAGACATTGAAATTAACTATGGCTACACCTTC. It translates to CATEPRGTDIEINYGYTF.